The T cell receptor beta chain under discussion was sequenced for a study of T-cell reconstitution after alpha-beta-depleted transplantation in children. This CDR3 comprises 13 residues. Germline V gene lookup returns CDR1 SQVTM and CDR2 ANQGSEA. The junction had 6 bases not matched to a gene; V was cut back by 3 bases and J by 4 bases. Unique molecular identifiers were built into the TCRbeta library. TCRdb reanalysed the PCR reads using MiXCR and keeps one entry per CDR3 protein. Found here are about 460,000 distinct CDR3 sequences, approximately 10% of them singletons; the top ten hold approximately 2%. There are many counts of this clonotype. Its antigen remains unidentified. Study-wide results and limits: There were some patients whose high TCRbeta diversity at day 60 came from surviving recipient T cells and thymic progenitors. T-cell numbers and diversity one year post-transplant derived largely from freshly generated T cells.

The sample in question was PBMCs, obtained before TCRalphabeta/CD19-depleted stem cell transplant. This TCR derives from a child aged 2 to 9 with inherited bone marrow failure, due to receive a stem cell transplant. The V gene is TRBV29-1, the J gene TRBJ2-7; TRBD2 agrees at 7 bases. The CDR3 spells CSVDGGTPYEQYF. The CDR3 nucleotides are TGCAGCGTTGACGGGGGGACGCCTTACGAGCAGTACTTC.